The clone carrying this TCR beta chain came up many times. Its target is not known. V was shortened by 6 bases and J by 5 bases, with 8 bases between the two germline ends. The CDR3 extends over 12 amino acids. This sample stems from a study of T-cell reconstitution after alpha-beta-depleted transplantation in children. Notes on the study in general: A year post-transplant, T-cell counts and diversity derived mostly from newly produced T cells. Roughly two months post-transplant, alpha-beta T cells reportedly originated from several hundred graft clones that had expanded.

As it was prepared, the TCRbeta library received unique molecular identifiers. In TCRdb, the PCR reads were re-called with MiXCR into one record per CDR3 protein. This sample has about 48,000 distinct CDR3 sequences, with over 4.5% found just once. This specimen was PBMCs, mostly from graft donor cells, taken 60 days after TCRalphabeta/CD19-depleted stem cell transplant. The chain combines TRBV12-3 or TRBV12-4 with TRBJ1-5; unclear D gene. The receptor was isolated from a female patient aged 2-15 years who had a stem cell transplant for aplastic anemia, so the T cells may come from the graft donor. CDR3: CASRRADQPQHF. The CDR3 DNA is TGTGCCAGCAGGAGGGCCGATCAGCCCCAGCATTTT.